A single T cell receptor beta chain is shown here with its context. Antigen unknown. The sample originates from a study of PD-1 blockade in classical Hodgkin lymphoma. Study results and limitations: CD4+ TCR diversity rose significantly by C4D1, and CD8+ TCR diversity did not. Newly diagnosed patients and complete responders had comparable diversity at baseline.

Data came from immunoSEQ multiplex PCR; TCRdb stores just in-frame clones and leaves some out. In the table there are tens of thousands of clones, 90% to 95% of which are singletons. The length of the CDR3 is 17 residues. Germline CDR1 is SGHVS and CDR2 is FQNEAQ. V was shortened by 3 bases and J by 1 base, with 16 bases between the two germline ends. Exposure to brentuximab vedotin varied, and each patient had relapsed following autologous stem cell transplantation. The chain links TRBV7-8 to TRBJ1-5; D unclear. This sample comprised peripheral blood mononuclear cells (PBMCs), obtained at baseline. The origin of this receptor is a human donor with classical Hodgkin lymphoma. CDR3 nucleotide sequence: TGTGCCAGCAGCTTCATCCCCCCGTTTACAAGCAATCAGCCCCAGCATTTT. It codes for CASSFIPPFTSNQPQHF.